These 29 T cell receptor beta chains originate from one sample sequenced in a study of T cells in Graves' hyperthyroidism and ophthalmopathy. RNA transcripts served as the template for amplifying TCR beta CDR3 regions. During a first-round RT-PCR of the TCR CDR3, the HTBI primer set was used. One entry per CDR3 protein, called by TCRdb with MiXCR from the multiplex PCR reads. Of tens of thousands of distinct CDR3 sequences listed, roughly half are singletons. The sequenced material came from blood. These receptor sequences come from a woman aged 40 to 49 with Graves' ophthalmopathy.

This clonotype has a count of ten or more. The chain joins TRBV28 to TRBJ1-4, with 10 bases identical to TRBD1. V gave up 3 bases and J gave up 7 bases; unmatched junction bases: 2. CDR1 MDHEN and CDR2 SYDVKM come from the germline V gene. The length of the CDR3 is 14 residues. The CDR3, as DNA: TGTGCCAGCAGTTTTGGGGACAGGGGTGAAAAACTGTTTTTT. Its translation is CASSFGDRGEKLFF.

This clonotype appeared once. The chain combines TRBV6-1 with TRBJ2-5; the D gene is possibly TRBD1 (5 bases). The CDR3 has 14 amino acids. Germline CDR1 MNHNS, CDR2 SASEGT. The V end lost 0 bases, the J end lost 9 bases, and 14 bases lay between the germline ends. CDR3 bases: TGTGCCAGCAGTGAAGCCAGGGTACATCAGCCCCAGTACTTC. Protein product: CASSEARVHQPQYF.

This clonotype came up many times. The chain has TRBV20-1 and TRBJ2-1, with TRBD2 matching over 11 bases. With V trimmed by 4 bases and J by 1 base, 0 bases remained unmatched. CDR3 length: 14 residues. The germline V gene has CDR1 DFQATT and CDR2 SNEGSKA (reference sequence). CDR3 sequence reads: CSATSGGSYNEQFF. CDR3 in DNA: TGCAGTGCTACTAGCGGGGGGTCCTACAATGAGCAGTTCTTC.

This clonotype came up once. The rearrangement uses TRBV2 and TRBJ2-3; no firm D call. Germline V CDR1 and CDR2: SNHLY, FYNNEI. This CDR3 contains 14 residues. Between the trimmed V and J ends, which lost 3 bases and 8 bases, there was a span of 15 bases. Written as DNA, the CDR3 is TGTGCCAGCAGTGAGGCACGTCGCCTGTCTACGCAGTATTTT. Its translation is CASSEARRLSTQYF.

A few counts support this clonotype. The chain couples TRBV19 to TRBJ2-7, with 11 bases aligning to TRBD2. Trimming cost V 6 bases and J 4 bases; bases outside gene matches: 5. Germline V gives CDR1 LNHDA, CDR2 SQIVND (reference sequence). CDR3 size: 14 residues. The CDR3 DNA follows: TGTGCCAGTAGCAGACTAGCGGGATCGTACGAGCAGTACTTC. This encodes CASSRLAGSYEQYF.

V and J are TRBV12-3 or TRBV12-4 and TRBJ2-2, with 7 bases identical to TRBD1. After removal of 5 bases from V and 4 bases from J, the junction contained 7 bases not matched to a gene. This CDR3 contains 15 residues. CDR3 DNA: TGTGCCAGCAGTACAGACAGGGCGAGCACCGGGGAGCTGTTTTTT. Translating gives CASSTDRASTGELFF.

This clonotype turned up a few times. The chain has TRBV27 and TRBJ2-3, with D maybe TRBD2 (6 bases). The CDR3 is 18 residues long. V was cut by 3 bases and J by 4 bases, with 23 bases left in between. Per the germline V gene, CDR1 is MNHEY and CDR2 is SMNVEV (reference sequence). This CDR3 reads CASSFRWPGLRAADTQYF. In nucleotides, the CDR3 is TGTGCCAGCAGTTTCCGATGGCCGGGACTTCGGGCCGCAGATACGCAGTATTTT.

The chain couples TRBV20-1 to TRBJ2-3, with D hard to call. The CDR3 spans 14 residues. With 1 base removed from V and 0 bases from J, the gap between germline ends came to 8 bases. Germline assignment: CDR1 DFQATT and CDR2 SNEGSKA (reference sequence). The CDR3 DNA reads as TGCAGTGCTAGAGTCGCGGATAGCACAGATACGCAGTATTTT. It is translated as CSARVADSTDTQYF.

This clonotype ranks as medium-sized (0.01 to 0.1%). The chain carries TRBV11-3 and TRBJ1-1; D possibly corresponds to TRBD1 (5 bases). Germline CDR1 reads SGHNT; CDR2 reads YENEEA. The ends were cut back, 1 base at V and 5 bases at J, with 8 bases in the middle. The CDR3 sequence is 13 residues long. CDR3 DNA sequence: TGTGCCAGCAGCTTAGTGGGGGGGACTGAAGCTTTCTTT. Translating gives CASSLVGGTEAFF.

This clonotype was recorded at least ten times. The rearrangement links TRBV3-1 to TRBJ2-1, with 7 bases identical to TRBD2. Per germline, CDR1 LGHDT and CDR2 YNNKEL (reference sequence). This CDR3 comprises 13 residues. J lost 6 bases, V lost 5 bases, and 4 bases had no gene match. The CDR3 here is CASSGGVGNEQFF. The CDR3 coding sequence is TGTGCCAGCAGCGGGGGGGTAGGCAATGAGCAGTTCTTC.

The V call is TRBV10-3, the J call TRBJ2-7; the match to TRBD1 covers 9 bases. Germline CDR1 and CDR2: ENHRY and SYGVKD. Germline trimming cut 4 bases from V and 5 bases from J; bases unmatched to any gene: 6. This CDR3 contains 14 residues. The CDR3 protein is CAISAGTGSDEQYF. The CDR3 DNA is TGTGCCATCAGTGCCGGGACAGGGAGCGACGAGCAGTACTTC.

V usage is TRBV9 and J usage is TRBJ1-1; D unresolved. With 4 bases removed from V and 7 bases from J, the gap between germline ends came to 17 bases. The CDR3 extends over 14 amino acids. Germline V gene sequence: CDR1 SGDLS, CDR2 YYNGEE. CDR3 sequence (DNA): TGTGCCAGCAGCCCCACCGGTACAACTAATGAAGCTTTCTTT. Protein sequence: CASSPTGTTNEAFF.

The rearrangement links TRBV6-6 to TRBJ2-5; possible D gene TRBD2, 7 bases. This CDR3 is built from 14 residues. The V gene's germline CDR1 is MNHNY and CDR2 SVGAGI (reference sequence). Trimming stripped 0 bases from V and 5 bases from J, with 10 bases between. CDR3 sequence: CASSYSGGRETQYF. CDR3 DNA: TGTGCCAGCAGTTACTCGGGGGGGCGCGAGACCCAGTACTTC.

The sample holds one count of this clonotype. CDR3 bases: TGCAGTGCCTCCACACAGGGTAACTATGGCTACACCTTC. Its protein is CSASTQGNYGYTF. V gene TRBV20-1 combines with J gene TRBJ1-2; D is possibly TRBD1 (6 bases). The CDR3 totals 13 residues. The V end lost 6 bases, the J end lost 1 base, and 12 bases lay between the germline ends. The germline gives CDR1 DFQATT, CDR2 SNEGSKA (reference sequence).

This clonotype came up many times. The chain joins TRBV27 to TRBJ2-7; D ambiguous. Trimming took off 6 bases at V and 5 bases at J, with 14 bases between the two ends. The CDR3 spans 13 residues. CDR1 is MNHEY, CDR2 SMNVEV, per germline (reference sequence). The CDR3 DNA follows: TGTGCCAGCAGGATAGTTTCTGGCCACGAGCAGTACTTC. Translation gives CASRIVSGHEQYF.

Details on this clonotype: Sequence at one end of the junction differs from germline and may be a read error. V gene TRBV12-3 or TRBV12-4 combines with J gene TRBJ1-2, with 8 bases that match TRBD1. The CDR3 is made up of 15 amino acids. The CDR3 sequence is CASSTKKDRANGCTF. The CDR3 DNA is TGTGCCAGCAGTACGAAAAAGGACAGGGCCAATGGCTGCACCTTC.

This clonotype was detected many times. The V gene is TRBV6-5, the J gene TRBJ2-3; no reliable D call. This CDR3 has 14 residues. The germline gives CDR1 MNHEY, CDR2 SVGAGI. Between the trimmed V and J ends, which lost 0 bases and 0 bases, there was a span of 4 bases. CDR3 residues: CASSYSFSTDTQYF. The CDR3, as DNA: TGTGCCAGCAGTTACTCGTTCAGCACAGATACGCAGTATTTT.

This chain joins TRBV7-9 and TRBJ2-5, with a possible D match to TRBD1 (6 bases). The V and J ends lost 5 bases and 13 bases respectively, with 14 bases between them. The CDR3 runs to 11 residues. Per the germline V gene, CDR1 is SEHNR and CDR2 is FQNEAQ (reference sequence). The CDR3 spells CASSSRGSPYF. The CDR3 DNA is TGTGCCAGCAGCAGCAGGGGATCTCCGTACTTC.

In this sample, this clonotype turned up many times. The DNA of the CDR3 is TGTGCCAGCAGCAAAAAGACAGGGAGCTCCTATAATTCACCCCTCCACTTT. Translation gives CASSKKTGSSYNSPLHF. The gene calls are TRBV4-2 and TRBJ1-6, with TRBD1 matching 7 bases. The germline CDR1 and CDR2 sequences are LGHNA and YNFKEQ. The CDR3 is 17 amino acids. V shed 5 bases and J 0 bases; nucleotides not matched to a gene: 7.

In this sample, this clonotype turned up many times. The CDR3 region is CASAFREGPYNEQFF. The CDR3, as DNA: TGCGCCAGCGCCTTCAGGGAAGGGCCCTACAATGAGCAGTTCTTC. This chain links TRBV5-1 with TRBJ2-1, with a tentative D call TRBD1 (5 bases). The CDR3 spans 15 residues. The ends were cut back, 7 bases at V and 2 bases at J, with 16 bases in the middle. CDR1 and CDR2 (germline): SGHRS, YFSETQ.

Concerning this clonotype: This sequence may be a read error, since a much larger clone differs from it by one base. Because the CDR3 is missing its conserved closing phenylalanine or tryptophan, this is likely a read error. The chain joins TRBV2 to TRBJ1-2, with D perhaps TRBD1 (5 bases). V lost 6 bases and J lost 8, with 19 bases in between. There are 14 residues in the CDR3. Germline V CDR1 and CDR2: SNHLY, FYNNEI. DNA of the CDR3: TGTGCCAGCAGCCAGGGACCCTACAAGGGCGGCTACACCTTG. Translated, it gives CASSQGPYKGGYTL.

The V gene is TRBV10-3, the J gene TRBJ2-3; the match to TRBD2 covers 14 bases. Germline assignment: CDR1 ENHRY and CDR2 SYGVKD. The CDR3 is 17 residues long. J lost 2 bases, V lost 6 bases, and 7 bases had no gene match. For the CDR3, the DNA is TGTGCCATCAGCGCCGGGACTAGCGGGGGATCCACAGATACGCAGTATTTT. This gives the protein CAISAGTSGGSTDTQYF.

By sample fraction, this clonotype is medium-sized. The chain has TRBV14 and TRBJ2-1, with TRBD1 identical over 9 bases. Looked up from germline, CDR1 is SGHDN and CDR2 is FVKESK. Trimming cost V 3 bases and J 4 bases; bases outside gene matches: 4. This CDR3 has 15 amino acids. CDR3 sequence reads: CASSQTGGIYNEQFF. The CDR3 bases are TGTGCCAGCAGCCAGACAGGGGGGATATACAATGAGCAGTTCTTC. The entire variable domain, with the rest obtained from reference TRBV14 and TRBJ2-1, is as follows: EAGVTQFPSHSVIEKGQTVTLRCDPISGHDNLYWYRRVMGKEIKFLLHFVKESKQDESGMPNNRFLAERTGGTYSTLKVQPAELEDSGVYFCASSQTGGIYNEQFFGPGTRLTVL.

This clonotype was detected a few times. The chain carries TRBV29-1 and TRBJ1-1; TRBD1 might be the D (5 bases). The CDR3 runs 12 residues. V was clipped by 7 bases and J by 4 bases, with 13 bases between them. Germline CDR1 and CDR2: SQVTM and ANQGSEA. CDR3 DNA: TGCAGCGCCGATGCGGGGGGCACTGAAGCTTTCTTT. It encodes CSADAGGTEAFF.

This clonotype was counted a single time. The rearrangement joins TRBV7-9 to TRBJ2-5; D might be TRBD1 (5 bases). Per germline, CDR1 SEHNR and CDR2 FQNEAQ (reference sequence). The CDR3 has 13 amino acids. V lost 6 bases and J lost 7, with 15 bases in between. In DNA, the CDR3 is TGTGCCAGCAGTTTTCCAGGGAAAGGGACCCAGTACTTC. Protein sequence: CASSFPGKGTQYF.

This clonotype was seen many times. V and J are TRBV5-1 and TRBJ2-6; D not certain. The germline CDR1 and CDR2 sequences are SGHRS and YFSETQ. There are 15 residues in the CDR3. With 0 bases removed from V and 0 bases from J, the gap between germline ends came to 4 bases. The CDR3 here is CASSLDSSGANVLTF. The CDR3 DNA follows: TGCGCCAGCAGCTTGGACAGCTCTGGGGCCAACGTCCTGACTTTC.

The chain is built from TRBV20-1 and TRBJ2-3; weak D call: TRBD2 (7 bases). Germline assignment: CDR1 DFQATT and CDR2 SNEGSKA (reference sequence). The CDR3 sequence is 16 residues long. Deletions cut 0 bases from V and 0 bases from J, with 13 bases between. The CDR3 DNA reads TGCAGTGCTAGAGAGCGGGGGCTCCCTAGCACAGATACGCAGTATTTT. Residues: CSARERGLPSTDTQYF.

This rearrangement joins TRBV6-6 to TRBJ2-5; D gene ambiguous. The CDR3 is 12 residues long. In germline, CDR1 is MNHNY, CDR2 SVGAGI (reference sequence). V lost 7 bases to trimming and J lost 5 bases, with 11 bases between them. CDR3 nucleotides: TGTGCCAGCACCCCCCAAGGGGAGACCCAGTACTTC. Its protein product is CASTPQGETQYF.

This clonotype was seen at least ten times. The chain combines TRBV20-1 with TRBJ1-6, with TRBD1 as a possible D gene (6 bases). Germline CDR1 DFQATT, CDR2 SNEGSKA (reference sequence). The CDR3 consists of 16 residues. The V and J ends lost 6 bases and 6 bases respectively, with 21 bases between them. The CDR3 region has the DNA TGCAGTGCGGGGGGCCCCACGGGGGGAGTTAATTCACCCCTCCACTTT. As protein: CSAGGPTGGVNSPLHF.